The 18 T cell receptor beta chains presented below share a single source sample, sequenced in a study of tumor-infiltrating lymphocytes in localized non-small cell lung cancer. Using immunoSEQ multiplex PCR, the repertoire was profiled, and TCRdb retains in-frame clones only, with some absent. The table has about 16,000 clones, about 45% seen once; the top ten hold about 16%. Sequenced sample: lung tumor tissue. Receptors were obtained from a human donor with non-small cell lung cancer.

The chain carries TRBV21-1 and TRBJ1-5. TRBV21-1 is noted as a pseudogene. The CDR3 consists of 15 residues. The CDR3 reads CASTRFGCCNQPQHF. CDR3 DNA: TGTGCCAGCACCCGATTTGGGTGTTGCAATCAGCCCCAGCATTTT.

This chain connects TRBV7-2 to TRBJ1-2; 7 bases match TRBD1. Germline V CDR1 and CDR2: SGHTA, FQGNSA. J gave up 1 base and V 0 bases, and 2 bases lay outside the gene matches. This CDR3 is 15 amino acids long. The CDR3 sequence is CASSLATGINYGYTF. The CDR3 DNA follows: TGTGCCAGCAGCTTAGCGACAGGGATTAACTATGGCTACACCTTC.

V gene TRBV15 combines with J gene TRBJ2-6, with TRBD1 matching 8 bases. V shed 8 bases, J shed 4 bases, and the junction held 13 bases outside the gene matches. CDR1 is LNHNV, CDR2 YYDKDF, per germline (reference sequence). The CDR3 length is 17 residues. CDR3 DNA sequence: TGTGCCACCGGAAAAGGGACAGGTGTGTTAGGGGCCAACGTCCTGACTTTC. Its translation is CATGKGTGVLGANVLTF.

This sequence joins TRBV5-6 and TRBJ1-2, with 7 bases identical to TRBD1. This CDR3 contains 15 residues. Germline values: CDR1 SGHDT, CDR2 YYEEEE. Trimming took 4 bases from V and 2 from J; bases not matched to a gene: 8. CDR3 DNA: TGTGCCAGCAGCCAACCCGGGACAGCAAACTATGGCTACACCTTC. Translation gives CASSQPGTANYGYTF.

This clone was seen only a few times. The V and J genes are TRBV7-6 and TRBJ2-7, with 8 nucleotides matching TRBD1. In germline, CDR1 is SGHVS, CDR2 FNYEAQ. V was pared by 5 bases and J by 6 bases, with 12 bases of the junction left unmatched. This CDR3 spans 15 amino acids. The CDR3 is CASSILPGGAAEQYF. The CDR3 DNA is TGTGCCAGCAGCATATTACCAGGGGGCGCGGCCGAGCAGTACTTC.

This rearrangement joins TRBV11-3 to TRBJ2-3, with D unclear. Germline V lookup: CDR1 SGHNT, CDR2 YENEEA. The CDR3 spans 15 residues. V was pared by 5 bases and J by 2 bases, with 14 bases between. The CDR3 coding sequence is TGTGCCAGCAGCGATAGAGGAGCAATCACAGATACGCAGTATTTT. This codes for CASSDRGAITDTQYF.

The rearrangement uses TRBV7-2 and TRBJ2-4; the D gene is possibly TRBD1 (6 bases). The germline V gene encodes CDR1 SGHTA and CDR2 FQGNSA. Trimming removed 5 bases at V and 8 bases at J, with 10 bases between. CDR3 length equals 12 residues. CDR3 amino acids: CASSTKGDIQYF. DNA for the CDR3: TGTGCCAGCAGCACCAAGGGGGACATTCAGTACTTC.

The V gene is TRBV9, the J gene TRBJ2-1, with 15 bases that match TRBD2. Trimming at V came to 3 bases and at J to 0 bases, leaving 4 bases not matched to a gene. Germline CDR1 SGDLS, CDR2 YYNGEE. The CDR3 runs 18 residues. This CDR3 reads CASSGGLAGGYSYNEQFF. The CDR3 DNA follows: TGTGCCAGCAGCGGCGGACTAGCGGGGGGGTACTCCTACAATGAGCAGTTCTTC. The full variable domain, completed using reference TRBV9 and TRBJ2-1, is DSGVTQTPKHLITATGQRVTLRCSPRSGDLSVYWYQQSLDQGLQFLIQYYNGEERAKGNILERFSAQQFPDLHSELNLSSLELGDSALYFCASSGGLAGGYSYNEQFFGPGTRLTVL.

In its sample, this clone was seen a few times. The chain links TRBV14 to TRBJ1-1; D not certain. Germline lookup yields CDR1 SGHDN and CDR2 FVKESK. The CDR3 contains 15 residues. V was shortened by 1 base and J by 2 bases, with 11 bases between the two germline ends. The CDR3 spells CASSQVAPFNTEAFF. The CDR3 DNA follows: TGTGCCAGCAGCCAAGTGGCCCCCTTTAACACTGAAGCTTTCTTT.

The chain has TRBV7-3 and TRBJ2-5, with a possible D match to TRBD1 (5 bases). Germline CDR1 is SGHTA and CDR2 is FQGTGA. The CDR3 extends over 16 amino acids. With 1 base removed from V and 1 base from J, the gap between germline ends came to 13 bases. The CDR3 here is CASSLSGHRSQETQYF. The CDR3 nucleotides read TGTGCCAGCAGCTTAAGCGGACATCGAAGCCAAGAGACCCAGTACTTC.

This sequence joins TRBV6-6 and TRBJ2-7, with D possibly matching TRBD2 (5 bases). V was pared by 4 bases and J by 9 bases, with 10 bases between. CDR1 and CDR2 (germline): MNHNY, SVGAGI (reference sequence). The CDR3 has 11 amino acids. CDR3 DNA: TGTGCCAGCAGTTCACTAGTGGCGCAGTACTTC. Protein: CASSSLVAQYF.

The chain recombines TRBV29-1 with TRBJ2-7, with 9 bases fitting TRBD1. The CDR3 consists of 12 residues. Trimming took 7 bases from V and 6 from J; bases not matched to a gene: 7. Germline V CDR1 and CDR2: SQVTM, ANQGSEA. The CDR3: CSARTGEAEQYF. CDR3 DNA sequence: TGCAGCGCCAGGACAGGGGAGGCCGAGCAGTACTTC.

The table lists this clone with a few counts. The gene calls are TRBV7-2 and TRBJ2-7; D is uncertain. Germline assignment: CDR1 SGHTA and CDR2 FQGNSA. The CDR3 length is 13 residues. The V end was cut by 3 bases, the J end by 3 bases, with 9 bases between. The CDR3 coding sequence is TGTGCCAGCAGCTTCGTGGGGATCTACGAGCAGTACTTC. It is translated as CASSFVGIYEQYF.

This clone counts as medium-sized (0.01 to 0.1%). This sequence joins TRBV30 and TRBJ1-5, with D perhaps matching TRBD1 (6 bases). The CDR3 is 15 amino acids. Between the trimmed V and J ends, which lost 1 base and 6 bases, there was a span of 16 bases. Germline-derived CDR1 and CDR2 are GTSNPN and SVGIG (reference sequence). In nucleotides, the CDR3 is TGTGCCTGGAGTGCTGGAGGGGGGCGCGGTCAGCCCCAGCATTTT. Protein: CAWSAGGGRGQPQHF.

DNA of the CDR3: TGTGCCAGCAGCGGCCGGGACAGCTCCTACAATGAGCAGTTCTTC. The encoded protein is CASSGRDSSYNEQFF. The rearrangement joins TRBV13 to TRBJ2-1; 7 bases align to TRBD1. Per the germline V gene, CDR1 is PRHDT and CDR2 is FYEKMQ (reference sequence). This CDR3 has 15 amino acids. The V segment lost 5 bases and the J segment 0 bases; nucleotides outside the gene matches: 4.

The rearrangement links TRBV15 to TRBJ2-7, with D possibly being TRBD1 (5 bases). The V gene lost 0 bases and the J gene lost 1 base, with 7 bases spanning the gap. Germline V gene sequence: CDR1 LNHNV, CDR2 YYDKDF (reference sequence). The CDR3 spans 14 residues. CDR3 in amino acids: CATSREGVSYEQYF. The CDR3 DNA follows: TGTGCCACCAGCAGAGAAGGGGTTTCCTACGAGCAGTACTTC. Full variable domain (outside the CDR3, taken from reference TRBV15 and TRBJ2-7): DAMVIQNPRYQVTQFGKPVTLSCSQTLNHNVMYWYQQKSSQAPKLLFHYYDKDFNNEADTPDNFQSRRPNTSFCFLDIRSPGLGDTAMYLCATSREGVSYEQYFGPGTRLTVT.

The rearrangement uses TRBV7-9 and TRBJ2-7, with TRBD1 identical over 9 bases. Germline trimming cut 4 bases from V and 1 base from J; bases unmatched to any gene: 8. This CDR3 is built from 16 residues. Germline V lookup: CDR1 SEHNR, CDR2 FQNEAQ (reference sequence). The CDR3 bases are TGTGCCAGCAGCTCCCGTGGTGGACAGGGGTCCTACGAGCAGTACTTC. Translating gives CASSSRGGQGSYEQYF.

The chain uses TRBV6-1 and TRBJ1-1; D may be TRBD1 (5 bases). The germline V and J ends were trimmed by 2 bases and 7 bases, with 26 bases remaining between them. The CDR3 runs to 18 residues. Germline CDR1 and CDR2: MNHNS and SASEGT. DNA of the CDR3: TGTGCCAGCAGTGAATTGTGGGCAGGGCGAGGTAGAGGAGGTGAAGCTTTCTTT. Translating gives CASSELWAGRGRGGEAFF.